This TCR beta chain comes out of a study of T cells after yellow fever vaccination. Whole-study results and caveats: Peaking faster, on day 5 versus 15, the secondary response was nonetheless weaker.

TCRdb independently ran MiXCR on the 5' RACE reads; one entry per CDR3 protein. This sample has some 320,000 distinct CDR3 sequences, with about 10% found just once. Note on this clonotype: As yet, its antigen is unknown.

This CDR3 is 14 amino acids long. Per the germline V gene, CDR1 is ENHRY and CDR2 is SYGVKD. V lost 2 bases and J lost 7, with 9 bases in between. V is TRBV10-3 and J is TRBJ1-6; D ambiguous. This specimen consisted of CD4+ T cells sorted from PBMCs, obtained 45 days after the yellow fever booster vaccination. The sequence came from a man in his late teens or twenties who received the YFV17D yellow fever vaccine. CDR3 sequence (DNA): TGTGCCATCAGTGAGGTCGGGGAGAATTCACCCCTCCACTTT. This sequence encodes CAISEVGENSPLHF.